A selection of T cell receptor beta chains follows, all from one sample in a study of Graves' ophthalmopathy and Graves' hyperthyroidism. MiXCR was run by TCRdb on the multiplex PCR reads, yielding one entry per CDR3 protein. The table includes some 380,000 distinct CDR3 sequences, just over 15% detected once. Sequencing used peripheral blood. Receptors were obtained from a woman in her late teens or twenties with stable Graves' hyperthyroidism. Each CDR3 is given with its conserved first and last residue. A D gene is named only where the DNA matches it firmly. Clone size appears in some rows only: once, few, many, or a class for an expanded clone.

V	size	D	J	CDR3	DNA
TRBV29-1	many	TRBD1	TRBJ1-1	CSALAGQGNTEAFF	TGCAGCGCTCTGGCGGGACAGGGAAACACTGAAGCTTTCTTT
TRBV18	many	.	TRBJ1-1	CASSPEQGTEAFF	TGTGCCAGCTCACCAGAGCAGGGGACTGAAGCTTTCTTT
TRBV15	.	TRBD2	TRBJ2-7	CATSKRELGYEQYF	TGTGCCACCAGCAAGCGGGAATTGGGTTACGAGCAGTACTTC
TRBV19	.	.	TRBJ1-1	CASMVGAENTEAFF	TGTGCCAGTATGGTCGGGGCGGAAAACACTGAAGCTTTCTTT
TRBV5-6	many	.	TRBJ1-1	CASSLPADTEAFF	TGTGCCAGCAGCTTGCCCGCGGACACTGAAGCTTTCTTT
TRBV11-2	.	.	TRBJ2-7	CASSLKTQIYEQYF	TGTGCCAGCAGCTTAAAGACGCAGATCTACGAGCAGTACTTC
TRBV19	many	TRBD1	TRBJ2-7	CASSLEPGQASYEQYF	TGTGCCAGTAGTCTAGAGCCGGGACAGGCCTCCTACGAGCAGTACTTC
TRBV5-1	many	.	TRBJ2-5	CASSLAGAGRQETQYF	TGCGCCAGCAGCTTGGCCGGGGCAGGGCGACAAGAGACCCAGTACTTC
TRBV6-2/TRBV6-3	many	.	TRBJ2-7	CASRQRLKIAYEQYF	TGTGCCAGCAGACAAAGGTTGAAAATCGCCTACGAGCAGTACTTC
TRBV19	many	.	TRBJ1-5	CASSTLQGQANQAQHF	TGTGCCAGTAGTACCCTACAGGGTCAGGCAAATCAAGCCCAGCATTTT
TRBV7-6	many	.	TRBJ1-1	CASSLRLGLNTEAFF	TGTGCCAGCAGCTTACGTCTGGGGCTGAACACTGAAGCTTTCTTT
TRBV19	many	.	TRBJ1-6	CASSMGRTLENSPLHF	TGTGCCAGTAGTATGGGTCGAACATTGGAGAATTCACCCCTCCACTTT
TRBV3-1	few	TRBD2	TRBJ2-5	CASSQGIAGAQETQYF	TGTGCCAGCAGCCAAGGAATAGCGGGCGCACAAGAGACCCAGTACTTC
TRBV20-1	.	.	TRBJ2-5	CSARDQRFGAARETQYF	TGCAGTGCTAGAGATCAGAGGTTCGGGGCAGCCCGAGAGACCCAGTACTTC
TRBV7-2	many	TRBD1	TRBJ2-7	CASSLAGQGHYEQYF	TGTGCCAGCAGCTTAGCTGGACAGGGCCATTACGAGCAGTACTTC
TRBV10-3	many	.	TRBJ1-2	CAISERTNYGYTF	TGTGCCATCAGTGAGCGGACTAACTATGGCTACACCTTC
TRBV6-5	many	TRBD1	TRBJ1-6	CASIINRGSYNSPLHF	TGTGCCAGCATTATAAACAGGGGATCCTATAATTCACCCCTCCACTTT
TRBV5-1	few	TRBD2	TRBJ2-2	CASSFQGRGNTGELFF	TGCGCCAGCAGCTTTCAAGGGAGGGGGAACACCGGGGAGCTGTTTTTT
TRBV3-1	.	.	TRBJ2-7	CASSQDGGAGIEQYF	TGTGCCAGCAGCCAAGATGGGGGGGCCGGAATCGAGCAGTACTTC
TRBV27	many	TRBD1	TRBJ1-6	CASSSPWVEGANSPLHF	TGTGCCAGCAGTTCCCCCTGGGTTGAGGGGGCAAATTCACCCCTCCACTTT
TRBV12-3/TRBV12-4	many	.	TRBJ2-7	CASSLGGGGNEQYF	TGTGCCAGCAGTTTAGGAGGAGGCGGCAACGAGCAGTACTTC
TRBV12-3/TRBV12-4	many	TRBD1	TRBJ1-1	CASSPTGGYTEAFF	TGTGCCAGCAGTCCGACAGGGGGCTACACTGAAGCTTTCTTT
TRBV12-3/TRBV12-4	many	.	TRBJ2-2	CASSFAGGRTGELFF	TGTGCCAGCAGTTTTGCTGGGGGGCGCACCGGGGAGCTGTTTTTT
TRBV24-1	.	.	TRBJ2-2	CATTSDNTGELFF	TGTGCCACTACCAGCGACAACACCGGGGAGCTGTTTTTT
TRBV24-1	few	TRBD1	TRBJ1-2	CATSDSGTEYYGYTF	TGTGCCACCAGTGACTCCGGGACAGAGTACTATGGCTACACCTTC
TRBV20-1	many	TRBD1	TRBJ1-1	CSASTGTGIVRTEAFF	TGCAGTGCTTCGACCGGGACAGGGATAGTTAGGACTGAAGCTTTCTTT
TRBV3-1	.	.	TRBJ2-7	CASSQGLGSGSYEQYF	TGTGCCAGCAGCCAAGGGTTGGGTAGCGGCTCCTACGAGCAGTACTTC
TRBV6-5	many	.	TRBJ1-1	CASSYGPGERAFF	TGTGCCAGCAGTTACGGGCCAGGGGAAAGGGCTTTCTTT